This T cell receptor (beta chain) was identified during a study of shared clonotypes between healthy human individuals. Study at large: Per donor, three plates held CD4 naive cells, three held CD4 memory, two held CD8 naive and one held CD8 memory. Study-level findings and limits: Sorted-subset sequencing was shown by rarefaction to be incomplete despite large depth.

Splitting of each subset's genomic DNA was done evenly across several immunoSEQ plates. Study processing details: ImmunoSEQ output lacked quality scores and full-length reads, limiting matched filtering. Method: immunoSEQ multiplex PCR; TCRdb's copy keeps in-frame clones and lacks some. The V and J calls and the clone size are those of that table, but D and trimming were determined from the DNA. The top ten hold 0.11% of the sample, which has about 590,000 clones, less than 97% seen once. Naive-designated CD8 cells lacked CD45RO, were positively enriched for CCR7, and omitted terminally differentiated effector memory CD45RA+ cells. V gave up 4 bases and J gave up 4 bases, with 19 bases separating them. Germline CDR1 reads GTSNPN; CDR2 reads SVGIG (reference sequence). This CDR3 has 15 residues. Points on this clone: Its antigen is currently unknown.

The rearrangement joins TRBV30 to TRBJ2-5, with TRBD2 as a possible D gene (6 bases). Sequencing was done on a sample of naive CD8+ T cells sorted from blood. The source is a woman aged 25-40 years in good health. The CDR3 region has the DNA TGTGCCTGGACCGACAACGGGAGAGTAGGAGAGACCCAGTACTTC. Translated: CAWTDNGRVGETQYF.